These T cell receptor beta chains were read from a single sample in a study of cytomegalovirus exposure and HLA in healthy donors. Measured with immunoSEQ multiplex PCR; TCRdb has only the in-frame clones, and not every one. The data show 75,000 to 80,000 clones, under 85% seen once. Sequencing was done on a sample of PBMCs. These receptors were obtained from a woman aged 40 to 50 in good health and CMV-seropositive. Both conserved end residues are part of each CDR3. A D gene is named only where the DNA matches it firmly. A clone size is listed for some rows: how often the clone was seen (once, few, many), or a class if it is expanded.

v_gene: TRBV2
abundance: NA
j_gene: TRBJ2-2
d_gene: NA
CDR3nt: TGTGCCAGCAGTGAAGCGCGGACAAACACCGGGGAGCTGTTTTTT
CDR3aa: CASSEARTNTGELFF

v_gene: TRBV20-1
abundance: few
j_gene: TRBJ1-2
d_gene: TRBD1
CDR3nt: TGCAGTGCTCCCGGGACAGGGAACACCTTC
CDR3aa: CSAPGTGNTF

v_gene: TRBV27
abundance: NA
j_gene: TRBJ1-1
d_gene: NA
CDR3nt: TGTGCCAGCAGTTTATCGGTGAGGGAGGGGGACACTGAAGCTTTCTTT
CDR3aa: CASSLSVREGDTEAFF

v_gene: TRBV28
abundance: once
j_gene: TRBJ2-7
d_gene: NA
CDR3nt: TGTGCCAGCAGTTCGGGGACACCAACCTACGAGCAGTACTTC
CDR3aa: CASSSGTPTYEQYF

v_gene: TRBV7-2
abundance: NA
j_gene: TRBJ1-2
d_gene: NA
CDR3nt: TGTGCCAGCAGCCCCAGCTTAGGGGTCGCTGGGGCACTCACCTTC
CDR3aa: CASSPSLGVAGALTF

v_gene: TRBV7-2
abundance: NA
j_gene: TRBJ2-1
d_gene: NA
CDR3nt: TGTGCCAGCAGCACCGGGACTCGGAATGAGCAGTTCTTC
CDR3aa: CASSTGTRNEQFF

v_gene: TRBV5-8
abundance: NA
j_gene: TRBJ2-5
d_gene: NA
CDR3nt: TGTGCCAGCAGCTTGGGGATTGACAGAAAAGAGACCCAGTACTTC
CDR3aa: CASSLGIDRKETQYF

v_gene: TRBV5-1
abundance: NA
j_gene: TRBJ2-1
d_gene: TRBD1
CDR3nt: TGCGCCAGCAGCTTAGACTGGGGACAGGGTCTACATGAGCAGTTCTTC
CDR3aa: CASSLDWGQGLHEQFF

v_gene: TRBV7-3
abundance: NA
j_gene: TRBJ1-1
d_gene: NA
CDR3nt: TGTGCCAGCAGCTTAGTTTACAGGAACACTGAAGCTTTCTTT
CDR3aa: CASSLVYRNTEAFF

v_gene: TRBV9
abundance: few
j_gene: TRBJ1-2
d_gene: TRBD1
CDR3nt: TGTGCCAGCAGCGTAATGGGACAGGCCCAGATTTATGGCTACACCTTC
CDR3aa: CASSVMGQAQIYGYTF

v_gene: TRBV6-5
abundance: few
j_gene: TRBJ1-1
d_gene: TRBD1
CDR3nt: TGTGCCAGCAGCAGGACAGGGGACTTCGCTGAAGCTTTCTTT
CDR3aa: CASSRTGDFAEAFF

v_gene: TRBV2
abundance: NA
j_gene: TRBJ1-4
d_gene: NA
CDR3nt: TGTGCCTATCACTCTCCAACTAATGAAAAACTGTTTTTT
CDR3aa: CAYHSPTNEKLFF

v_gene: TRBV5-1
abundance: few
j_gene: TRBJ1-1
d_gene: NA
CDR3nt: TGCGCCAGCAGCTTGGTGAGCAGGGGAACTGAAGCTTTCTTT
CDR3aa: CASSLVSRGTEAFF

v_gene: TRBV5-1
abundance: NA
j_gene: TRBJ2-3
d_gene: NA
CDR3nt: TGCGCCAGCATCAGGGACTCATACACAGATACGCAGTATTTT
CDR3aa: CASIRDSYTDTQYF

v_gene: TRBV5-1
abundance: NA
j_gene: TRBJ1-2
d_gene: TRBD1
CDR3nt: TGCGCCAGCAGCTTAGGACAGGGCAATTTGTATGGCTACACCTTC
CDR3aa: CASSLGQGNLYGYTF

v_gene: TRBV30
abundance: NA
j_gene: TRBJ2-5
d_gene: NA
CDR3nt: TGTGCCTGGAGAGGGGTGGGGGAGACCCAGTACTTC
CDR3aa: CAWRGVGETQYF

v_gene: TRBV27
abundance: NA
j_gene: TRBJ1-2
d_gene: TRBD1
CDR3nt: TGTGCCAGCAGTACCCGACAGGGGGCGCAGGGCTACACCTTC
CDR3aa: CASSTRQGAQGYTF

v_gene: TRBV28
abundance: once
j_gene: TRBJ2-5
d_gene: TRBD2
CDR3nt: TGTGCCAGCAGTTGGACTAGCGGACAAGAGACCCAGTACTTC
CDR3aa: CASSWTSGQETQYF

v_gene: TRBV6-4
abundance: once
j_gene: TRBJ2-7
d_gene: NA
CDR3nt: TGTGCCAGCCAGAGGGACAAGCATTGGGAGCAGTACTTC
CDR3aa: CASQRDKHWEQYF

v_gene: TRBV30
abundance: NA
j_gene: TRBJ2-5
d_gene: TRBD2
CDR3nt: TGTGCCTGGAATTTCGGGAGGGGGACCCAGTACTTC
CDR3aa: CAWNFGRGTQYF

v_gene: TRBV5-7
abundance: NA
j_gene: TRBJ1-6
d_gene: NA
CDR3nt: TGTGCCAGCAGCTTGGCCGGTGGAGAGACTAATTCACCCCTCCACTTT
CDR3aa: CASSLAGGETNSPLHF

v_gene: TRBV7-8
abundance: once
j_gene: TRBJ1-2
d_gene: NA
CDR3nt: TGTGCCAGCAGCTTACTTTCGCAGGGGCAACTTTTGAGCTACACCTTC
CDR3aa: CASSLLSQGQLLSYTF

v_gene: TRBV28
abundance: few
j_gene: TRBJ2-7
d_gene: TRBD1
CDR3nt: TGTGCCAGTAAGGGACAGGGGGCCTACGAGCAGTACTTC
CDR3aa: CASKGQGAYEQYF

v_gene: TRBV7-2
abundance: NA
j_gene: TRBJ2-5
d_gene: NA
CDR3nt: TGTGCCAGCAGCCAACGGACAAGGGGAGAGACCCAGTACTTC
CDR3aa: CASSQRTRGETQYF

v_gene: TRBV10-3
abundance: NA
j_gene: TRBJ1-4
d_gene: NA
CDR3nt: TGTGCCACGAACAGGGACACTAATGAAAAACTGTTTTTT
CDR3aa: CATNRDTNEKLFF

v_gene: TRBV7-2
abundance: NA
j_gene: TRBJ1-5
d_gene: TRBD1
CDR3nt: TGTGCCAGCAGCCCGAGCGTCGGACAGGGTAATCAGCCCCAGCATTTT
CDR3aa: CASSPSVGQGNQPQHF

v_gene: TRBV5-6
abundance: NA
j_gene: TRBJ2-1
d_gene: NA
CDR3nt: TGTGCCAGCAGCTCCCCCGGGACTGTTAACAATGAGCAGTTCTTC
CDR3aa: CASSSPGTVNNEQFF

v_gene: TRBV7-3
abundance: NA
j_gene: TRBJ2-2
d_gene: TRBD2
CDR3nt: TGTGCCAGCAGCCTAGCGGGGGCCTTAACCGGGGAGCTGTTTTTT
CDR3aa: CASSLAGALTGELFF

v_gene: TRBV7-3
abundance: NA
j_gene: TRBJ2-7
d_gene: NA
CDR3nt: TGTGCCAGCAGCTTAGCGGGGGCCCACGAGCAGTACTTC
CDR3aa: CASSLAGAHEQYF

v_gene: TRBV28
abundance: NA
j_gene: TRBJ2-1
d_gene: NA
CDR3nt: TGTGCCAGCAGTCCCGGACAGCTCTCACAGTTCTTC
CDR3aa: CASSPGQLSQFF

v_gene: TRBV19
abundance: NA
j_gene: TRBJ1-1
d_gene: NA
CDR3nt: TGTGCCAGTAGTATAGGGCACCCGACTGAAGCTTTCTTT
CDR3aa: CASSIGHPTEAFF

v_gene: TRBV30
abundance: NA
j_gene: TRBJ2-1
d_gene: NA
CDR3nt: TGTGCCTGGAGTGAGGTTGGGGGGTTCAGTGAGCAGTTCTTC
CDR3aa: CAWSEVGGFSEQFF

v_gene: TRBV7-9
abundance: NA
j_gene: TRBJ1-2
d_gene: NA
CDR3nt: TGTGCCAGCAGCTTACTGACTGCCCCAAATCGGGGCTACACCTTC
CDR3aa: CASSLLTAPNRGYTF

v_gene: TRBV11-3
abundance: NA
j_gene: TRBJ2-3
d_gene: NA
CDR3nt: TGTGCCAGCAGCTTAGCACAACCCCCAGATACGCAGTATTTT
CDR3aa: CASSLAQPPDTQYF

v_gene: TRBV5-1
abundance: few
j_gene: TRBJ2-5
d_gene: NA
CDR3nt: TGCGCCAGCAGCTCGCCCCTAGGGGGAGAGACCCAGTACTTC
CDR3aa: CASSSPLGGETQYF

v_gene: TRBV28
abundance: NA
j_gene: TRBJ2-1
d_gene: NA
CDR3nt: NA
CDR3aa: CASSTSDRGPSNEQFF

v_gene: TRBV7-2
abundance: NA
j_gene: TRBJ2-3
d_gene: NA
CDR3nt: TGTGCCAGCACAGGGGGGTCCACAGATACGCAGTATTTT
CDR3aa: CASTGGSTDTQYF

v_gene: TRBV30
abundance: NA
j_gene: TRBJ1-6
d_gene: NA
CDR3nt: TGTGCCTGGAGTGCACAGGGAGGGAGTAATTCACCCCTCCACTTT
CDR3aa: CAWSAQGGSNSPLHF

v_gene: TRBV2
abundance: once
j_gene: TRBJ1-2
d_gene: NA
CDR3nt: TGTGCCAGCAGTCCCCAAGTTAGGGGTATCTACACCTTC
CDR3aa: CASSPQVRGIYTF

v_gene: TRBV6-5
abundance: NA
j_gene: TRBJ1-1
d_gene: TRBD1
CDR3nt: TGTGCCAGCAGTGGGCGGGACAGGGGCACTGAAGCTTTCTTT
CDR3aa: CASSGRDRGTEAFF

v_gene: TRBV28
abundance: NA
j_gene: TRBJ1-1
d_gene: NA
CDR3nt: TGTGCCACATACAGCCCGAGGGTTTTCTTT
CDR3aa: CATYSPRVFF

v_gene: TRBV7-6
abundance: NA
j_gene: TRBJ1-6
d_gene: TRBD1
CDR3nt: TGTGCCAGCAGCTTAGCGGGAGGACAGGGGTATTCACCCCTCCACTTT
CDR3aa: CASSLAGGQGYSPLHF

v_gene: TRBV4-1
abundance: NA
j_gene: TRBJ2-4
d_gene: TRBD1
CDR3nt: TGCGCCAGCAGCCAGGACGGACAGGGGGCAAACATTCAGTACTTC
CDR3aa: CASSQDGQGANIQYF

v_gene: TRBV2
abundance: NA
j_gene: TRBJ2-1
d_gene: TRBD1
CDR3nt: TGTGCCAGCAGGTACAGGGGGCTTATGAATGAGCAGTTCTTC
CDR3aa: CASRYRGLMNEQFF

v_gene: TRBV7-2
abundance: NA
j_gene: TRBJ1-4
d_gene: TRBD1
CDR3nt: TGTGCCAGCAGCGGCCTGGACAGGGGATGGGATGAAAAACTGTTTTTT
CDR3aa: CASSGLDRGWDEKLFF

v_gene: TRBV4-1
abundance: NA
j_gene: TRBJ1-1
d_gene: TRBD1
CDR3nt: TGCGCCAGCAGCCACCCTTTCGACAGGGGCGGGACTGAAGCTTTCTTT
CDR3aa: CASSHPFDRGGTEAFF

v_gene: TRBV4-1
abundance: NA
j_gene: TRBJ2-5
d_gene: NA
CDR3nt: TGCGCCAGCAGCCAGAGTGGTGGGACCCAGTACTTC
CDR3aa: CASSQSGGTQYF

v_gene: TRBV13
abundance: once
j_gene: TRBJ2-2
d_gene: TRBD2
CDR3nt: TGTGCCAGCAGCTTGTTAGCGGGGGCTACCGGGGAGCTGTTTTTT
CDR3aa: CASSLLAGATGELFF

v_gene: TRBV5-1
abundance: NA
j_gene: TRBJ2-1
d_gene: NA
CDR3nt: TGCGCCAGCAGCTTGCAGGAAGGTTCCTACAATGAGCAGTTCTTC
CDR3aa: CASSLQEGSYNEQFF

v_gene: TRBV6-5
abundance: few
j_gene: TRBJ2-7
d_gene: TRBD1
CDR3nt: TGTGCCAGCAGTTACTCACGTCGGGACAGATGGTACGAGCAGTACTTC
CDR3aa: CASSYSRRDRWYEQYF

v_gene: TRBV5-4
abundance: NA
j_gene: TRBJ1-1
d_gene: NA
CDR3nt: TGTGCCAGCAGCTTGGTTGGGGATGCGGGCACTGAAGCTTTCTTT
CDR3aa: CASSLVGDAGTEAFF

v_gene: TRBV19
abundance: NA
j_gene: TRBJ2-5
d_gene: NA
CDR3nt: TGTGCCAGTAGTATACAGGGACAACAAGAGACCCAGTACTTC
CDR3aa: CASSIQGQQETQYF

v_gene: TRBV7-9
abundance: NA
j_gene: TRBJ2-2
d_gene: TRBD1
CDR3nt: TGTGCCAGCAGTTATACCGGGACAGCGAACACCGGGGAGCTGTTTTTT
CDR3aa: CASSYTGTANTGELFF

v_gene: TRBV18
abundance: few
j_gene: TRBJ1-1
d_gene: NA
CDR3nt: TGTGCCAGCTCACCGTCCGATCAGACTGAAGCTTTCTTT
CDR3aa: CASSPSDQTEAFF

v_gene: TRBV11-2
abundance: few
j_gene: TRBJ1-2
d_gene: TRBD1
CDR3nt: TGTGCCAGCAGCGTCGGGACAGCTAACTATGGCTACACCTTC
CDR3aa: CASSVGTANYGYTF